These 3 T cell receptor beta chains were all obtained from the same sample, sequenced in a study of T cell responses to AZD1222 COVID-19 vaccine. Method: immunoSEQ multiplex PCR; TCRdb's copy keeps in-frame clones and lacks some. In the table there are about 60,000 clones, roughly 86% of which are singletons. Sequencing used peripheral blood, obtained on day 0 of AZD1222 vaccination. The receptors were gathered from an adult in good health.

The V call is TRBV7-2, the J call TRBJ2-3; no firm D call. Germline CDR1 SGHTA, CDR2 FQGNSA. Trimming removed 1 base at V and 2 bases at J, with 16 bases between. The CDR3 length is 17 residues. The DNA for the CDR3 is TGTGCCAGCAGCTTAGAGTCGCCCGTTAGGGCCACAGATACGCAGTATTTT. Its protein product is CASSLESPVRATDTQYF.

The chain employs TRBV19 and TRBJ1-2; D remains ambiguous. The V gene lost 5 bases and the J gene lost 3 bases, with 7 bases spanning the gap. Looked up from germline, CDR1 is LNHDA and CDR2 is SQIVND (reference sequence). CDR3 length equals 12 residues. As DNA, the CDR3 is TGTGCCAGTAGTCGGGTCGACTATGGCTACACCTTC. Protein: CASSRVDYGYTF.

The chain recombines TRBV30 with TRBJ1-3; possible D gene TRBD1, 5 bases. Germline V gene data show CDR1 as GTSNPN and CDR2 as SVGIG (reference sequence). CDR3 length equals 13 residues. V was cut by 4 bases and J by 3 bases, with 10 bases left in between. CDR3 sequence (DNA): TGTGCCTGGACAGGGCCGAATGGAAACACCATATATTTT. Translating gives CAWTGPNGNTIYF.